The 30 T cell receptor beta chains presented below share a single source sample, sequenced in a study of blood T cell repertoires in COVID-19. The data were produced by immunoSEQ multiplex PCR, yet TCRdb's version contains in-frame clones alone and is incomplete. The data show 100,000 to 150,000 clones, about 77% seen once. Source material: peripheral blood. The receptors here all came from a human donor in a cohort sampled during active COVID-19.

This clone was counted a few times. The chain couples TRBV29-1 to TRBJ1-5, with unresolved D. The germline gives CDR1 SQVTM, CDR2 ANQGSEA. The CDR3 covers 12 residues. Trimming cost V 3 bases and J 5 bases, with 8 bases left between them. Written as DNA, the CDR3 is TGCAGCGTTGACGAGGGTGATCAGCCCCAGCATTTT. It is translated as CSVDEGDQPQHF.

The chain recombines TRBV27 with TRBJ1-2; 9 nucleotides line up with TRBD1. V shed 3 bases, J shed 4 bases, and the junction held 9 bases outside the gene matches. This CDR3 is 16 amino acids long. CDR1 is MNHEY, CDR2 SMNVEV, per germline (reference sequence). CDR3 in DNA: TGTGCCAGCAGTTTGCGGACAGGGGAGTTAGGCTATGGCTACACCTTC. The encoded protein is CASSLRTGELGYGYTF.

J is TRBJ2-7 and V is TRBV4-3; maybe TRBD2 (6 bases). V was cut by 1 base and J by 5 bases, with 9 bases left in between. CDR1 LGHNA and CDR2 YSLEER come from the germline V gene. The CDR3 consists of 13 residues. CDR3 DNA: TGCGCCAGCAGCCAAGGGGCGGGACACGAGCAGTACTTC. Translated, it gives CASSQGAGHEQYF.

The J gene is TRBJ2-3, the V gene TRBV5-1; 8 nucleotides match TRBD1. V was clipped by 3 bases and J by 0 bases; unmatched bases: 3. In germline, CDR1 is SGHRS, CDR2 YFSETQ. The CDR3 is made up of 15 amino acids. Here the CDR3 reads CASSSGQGSTDTQYF. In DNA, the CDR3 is TGCGCCAGCAGCTCTGGACAGGGAAGCACAGATACGCAGTATTTT.

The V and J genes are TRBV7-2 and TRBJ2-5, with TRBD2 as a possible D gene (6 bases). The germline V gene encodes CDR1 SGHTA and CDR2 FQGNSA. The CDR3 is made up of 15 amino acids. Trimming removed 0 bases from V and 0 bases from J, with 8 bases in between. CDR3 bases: TGTGCCAGCAGCTTAGCCGGGAGAAACCAAGAGACCCAGTACTTC. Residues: CASSLAGRNQETQYF. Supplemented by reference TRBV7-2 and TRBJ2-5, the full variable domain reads GAGVSQSPSNKVTEKGKDVELRCDPISGHTALYWYRQSLGQGLEFLIYFQGNSAPDKSGLPSDRFSAERTGGSVSTLTIQRTQQEDSAVYLCASSLAGRNQETQYFGPGTRLLVL.

The CDR3 DNA reads as TGTGCCAGCAGCATCCCACAGGGTTTCGACGAGCAGTACTTC. Translated: CASSIPQGFDEQYF. The V call is TRBV11-2, the J call TRBJ2-7; possible D gene TRBD1, 6 bases. CDR1 is SGHAT, CDR2 FQNNGV, per germline. The CDR3 covers 14 residues. Trimming left V 5 bases short and J 5 bases short, with 16 bases between.

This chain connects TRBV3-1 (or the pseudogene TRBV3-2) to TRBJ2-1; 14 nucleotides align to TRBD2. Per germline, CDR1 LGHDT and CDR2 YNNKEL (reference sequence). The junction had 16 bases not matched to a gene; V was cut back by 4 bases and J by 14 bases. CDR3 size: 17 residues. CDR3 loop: CASSPNPGTSGSGGKFF. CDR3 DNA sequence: TGTGCCAGCAGCCCGAATCCTGGGACTAGCGGGAGTGGTGGGAAGTTCTTC.

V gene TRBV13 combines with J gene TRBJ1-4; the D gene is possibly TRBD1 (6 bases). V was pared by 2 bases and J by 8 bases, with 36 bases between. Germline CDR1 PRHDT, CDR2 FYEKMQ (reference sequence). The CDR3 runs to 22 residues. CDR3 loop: CASSLRPFLGGAGIPGEEKLFF. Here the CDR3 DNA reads TGTGCCAGCAGCTTAAGGCCCTTTCTTGGGGGGGCGGGAATACCCGGTGAAGAAAAACTGTTTTTT.

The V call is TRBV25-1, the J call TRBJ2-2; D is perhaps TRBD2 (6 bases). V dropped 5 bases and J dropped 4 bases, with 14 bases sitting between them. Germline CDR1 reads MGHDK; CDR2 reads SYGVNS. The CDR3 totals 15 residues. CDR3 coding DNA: TGTGCCAGCAGTCGTCCAGGGACTTCCACCGGGGAGCTGTTTTTT. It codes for CASSRPGTSTGELFF.

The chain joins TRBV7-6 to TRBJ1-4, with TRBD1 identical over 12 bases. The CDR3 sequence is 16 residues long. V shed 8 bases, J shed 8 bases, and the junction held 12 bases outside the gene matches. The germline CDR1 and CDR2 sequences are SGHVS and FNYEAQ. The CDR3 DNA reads TGTGCCAGCCGATCCGGGACAGGGGGCGTAAGAGAAAAACTGTTTTTT. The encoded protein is CASRSGTGGVREKLFF.

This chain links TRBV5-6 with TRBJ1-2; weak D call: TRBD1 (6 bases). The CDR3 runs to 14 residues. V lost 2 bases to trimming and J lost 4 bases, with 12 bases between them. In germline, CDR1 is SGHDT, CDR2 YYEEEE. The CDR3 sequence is CASSLPGQTYGYTF. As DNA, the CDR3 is TGTGCCAGCAGCTTACCGGGACAAACCTATGGCTACACCTTC.

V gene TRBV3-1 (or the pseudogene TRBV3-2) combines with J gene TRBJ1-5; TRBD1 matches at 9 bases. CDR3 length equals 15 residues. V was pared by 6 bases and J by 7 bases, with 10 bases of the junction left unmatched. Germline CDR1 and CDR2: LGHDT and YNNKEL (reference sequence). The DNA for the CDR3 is TGTGCCAGCAGTGAGGGACAGGGAACTCAACAGCCCCAGCATTTT. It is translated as CASSEGQGTQQPQHF.

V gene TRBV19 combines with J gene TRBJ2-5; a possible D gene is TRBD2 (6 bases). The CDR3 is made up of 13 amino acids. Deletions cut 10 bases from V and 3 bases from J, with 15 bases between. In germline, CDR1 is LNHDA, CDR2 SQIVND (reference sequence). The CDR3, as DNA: TGTGCCACGGGGGTAGGCGGAAAAGAGACCCAGTACTTC. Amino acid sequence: CATGVGGKETQYF.

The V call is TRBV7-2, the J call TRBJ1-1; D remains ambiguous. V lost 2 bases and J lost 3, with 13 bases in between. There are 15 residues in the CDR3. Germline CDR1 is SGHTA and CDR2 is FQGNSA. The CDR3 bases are TGTGCCAGCAGCTTAAGCGTAGGGAGTTACACTGAAGCTTTCTTT. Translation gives CASSLSVGSYTEAFF.

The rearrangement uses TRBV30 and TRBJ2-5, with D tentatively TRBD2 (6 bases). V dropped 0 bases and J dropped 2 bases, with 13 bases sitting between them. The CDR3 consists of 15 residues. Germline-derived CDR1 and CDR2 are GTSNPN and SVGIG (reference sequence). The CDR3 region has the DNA TGTGCCTGGAGTGTGGTGGGGGGTTCGCAAGAGACCCAGTACTTC. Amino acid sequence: CAWSVVGGSQETQYF.

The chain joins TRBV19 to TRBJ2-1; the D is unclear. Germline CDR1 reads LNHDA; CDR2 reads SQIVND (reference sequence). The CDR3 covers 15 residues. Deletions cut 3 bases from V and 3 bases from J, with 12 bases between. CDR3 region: CASSMQRGFYNEQFF. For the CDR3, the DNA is TGTGCCAGTAGTATGCAACGCGGATTCTACAATGAGCAGTTCTTC.

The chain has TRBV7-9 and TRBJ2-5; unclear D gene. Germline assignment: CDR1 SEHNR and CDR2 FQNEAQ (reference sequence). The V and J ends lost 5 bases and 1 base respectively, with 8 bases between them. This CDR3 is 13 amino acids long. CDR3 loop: CASSIPSQETQYF. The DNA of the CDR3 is TGTGCCAGCAGCATCCCCAGCCAAGAGACCCAGTACTTC.

CDR3 sequence: CASSVRTGDSEKLFF. The DNA of the CDR3 is TGTGCCAGCAGCGTTCGGACAGGGGATAGTGAAAAACTGTTTTTT. The chain uses TRBV9 and TRBJ1-4, with TRBD1 matching over 9 bases. CDR1 SGDLS and CDR2 YYNGEE come from the germline V gene. V lost 2 bases to trimming and J lost 7 bases; unmatched junction nucleotides: 6. This CDR3 has 15 residues. Looking up the rest from reference TRBV9 and TRBJ1-4 gives the full variable domain: DSGVTQTPKHLITATGQRVTLRCSPRSGDLSVYWYQQSLDQGLQFLIQYYNGEERAKGNILERFSAQQFPDLHSELNLSSLELGDSALYFCASSVRTGDSEKLFFGSGTQLSVL.

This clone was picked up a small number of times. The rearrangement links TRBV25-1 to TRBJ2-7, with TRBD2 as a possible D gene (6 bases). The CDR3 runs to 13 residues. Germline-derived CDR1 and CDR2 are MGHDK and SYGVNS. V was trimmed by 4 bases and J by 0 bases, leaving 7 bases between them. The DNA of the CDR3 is TGTGCCAGCAGTGTTAGCGGCTCCTACGAGCAGTACTTC. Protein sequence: CASSVSGSYEQYF.

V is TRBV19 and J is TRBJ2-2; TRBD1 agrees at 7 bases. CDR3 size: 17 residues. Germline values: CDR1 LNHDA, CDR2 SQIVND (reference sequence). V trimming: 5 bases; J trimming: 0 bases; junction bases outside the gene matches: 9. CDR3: CASSSPAGTANTGELFF. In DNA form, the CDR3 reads TGTGCCAGTAGTTCCCCCGCCGGGACAGCGAACACCGGGGAGCTGTTTTTT.

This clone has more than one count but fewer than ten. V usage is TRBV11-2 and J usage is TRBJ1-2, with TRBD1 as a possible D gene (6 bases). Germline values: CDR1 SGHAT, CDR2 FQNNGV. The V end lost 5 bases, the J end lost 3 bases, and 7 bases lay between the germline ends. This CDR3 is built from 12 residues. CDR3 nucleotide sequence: TGTGCCAGCAGCCAGGGGTACTATGGCTACACCTTC. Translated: CASSQGYYGYTF.

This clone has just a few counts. This chain's CDR3 is CASSPRQGEAQPQHF. CDR3 DNA sequence: TGTGCCAGCAGCCCTCGACAGGGAGAGGCTCAGCCCCAGCATTTT. This sequence joins TRBV3-1 (or the pseudogene TRBV3-2) and TRBJ1-5, with TRBD1 matching over 7 bases. CDR1 and CDR2 (germline): LGHDT, YNNKEL (reference sequence). Unmatched junction bases numbered 9, after V lost 4 bases and J lost 6 bases. The length of the CDR3 is 15 residues.

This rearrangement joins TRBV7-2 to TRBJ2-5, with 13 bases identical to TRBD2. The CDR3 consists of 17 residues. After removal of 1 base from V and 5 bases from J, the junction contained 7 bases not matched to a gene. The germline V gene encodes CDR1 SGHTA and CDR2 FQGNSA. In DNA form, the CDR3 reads TGTGCCAGCAGCTTAGGAACTAGCGGGGGGGCATTTGAGACCCAGTACTTC. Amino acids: CASSLGTSGGAFETQYF.

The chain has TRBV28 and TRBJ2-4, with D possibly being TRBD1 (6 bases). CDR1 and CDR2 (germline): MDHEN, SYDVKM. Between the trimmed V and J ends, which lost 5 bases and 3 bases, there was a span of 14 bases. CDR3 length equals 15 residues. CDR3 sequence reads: CASSLTGNGKNIQYF. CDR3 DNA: TGTGCCAGCAGTCTAACAGGGAACGGCAAAAACATTCAGTACTTC.

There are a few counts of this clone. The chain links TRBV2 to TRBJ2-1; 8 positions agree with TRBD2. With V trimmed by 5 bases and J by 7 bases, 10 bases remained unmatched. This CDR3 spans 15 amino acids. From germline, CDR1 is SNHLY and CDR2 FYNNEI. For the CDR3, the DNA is TGTGCCAGCAGTTCTGGGAGCGGGAGTCGAAATGAGCAGTTCTTC. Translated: CASSSGSGSRNEQFF.

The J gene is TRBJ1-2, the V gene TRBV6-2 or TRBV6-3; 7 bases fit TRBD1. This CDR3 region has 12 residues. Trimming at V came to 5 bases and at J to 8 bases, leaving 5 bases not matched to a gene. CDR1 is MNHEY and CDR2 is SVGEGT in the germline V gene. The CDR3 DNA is TGTGCCAGCAGTAAGACAGGGCGGGGCTACACCTTC. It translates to CASSKTGRGYTF.

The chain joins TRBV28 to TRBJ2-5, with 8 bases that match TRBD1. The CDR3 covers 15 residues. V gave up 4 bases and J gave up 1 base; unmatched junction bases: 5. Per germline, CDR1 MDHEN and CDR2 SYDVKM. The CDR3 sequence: CASSSPGTGQETQYF. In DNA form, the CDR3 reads TGTGCCAGCAGTTCCCCAGGGACAGGCCAAGAGACCCAGTACTTC.

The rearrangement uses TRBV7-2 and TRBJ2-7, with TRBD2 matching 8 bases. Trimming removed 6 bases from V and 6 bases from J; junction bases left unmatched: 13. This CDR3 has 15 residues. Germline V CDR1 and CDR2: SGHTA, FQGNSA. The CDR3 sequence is CASSSGGGPFAEQYF. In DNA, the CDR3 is TGTGCCAGCAGTTCGGGAGGGGGGCCTTTCGCCGAGCAGTACTTC. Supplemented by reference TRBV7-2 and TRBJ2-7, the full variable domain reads GAGVSQSPSNKVTEKGKDVELRCDPISGHTALYWYRQSLGQGLEFLIYFQGNSAPDKSGLPSDRFSAERTGGSVSTLTIQRTQQEDSAVYLCASSSGGGPFAEQYFGPGTRLTVT.

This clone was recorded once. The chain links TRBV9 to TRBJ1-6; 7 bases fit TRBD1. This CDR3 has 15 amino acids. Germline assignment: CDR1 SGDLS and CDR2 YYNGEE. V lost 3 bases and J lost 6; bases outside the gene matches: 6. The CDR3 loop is CASSAQTGINSPLHF. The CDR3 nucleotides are TGTGCCAGCAGCGCACAGACAGGGATTAATTCACCCCTCCACTTT.

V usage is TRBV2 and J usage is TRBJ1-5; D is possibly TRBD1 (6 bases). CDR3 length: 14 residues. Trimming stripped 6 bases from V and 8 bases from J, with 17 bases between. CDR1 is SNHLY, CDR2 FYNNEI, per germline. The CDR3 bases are TGTGCCAGCAGCTTTTCCCAACAGGGTGAGCCCCAGCATTTT. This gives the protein CASSFSQQGEPQHF.